This TCR beta chain stems from a study of resident and recirculating memory T cells in vitiligo. Study-wide background: Each patient gave two lesional and two nonlesional epidermal shave biopsies, plus PBMCs. The study, taken as a whole, reports: TCR sequences were not conserved across biopsy sites or patients.

Stable patients also lacked confetti depigmentation, a sign of active vitiligo. Patients had received no treatment within the previous three months. Clones were sequenced by immunoSEQ multiplex PCR, and TCRdb holds only the in-frame ones, with some missing. This sample has 72,000 or so clones, with around 92% found just once. Germline V gives CDR1 SGDLS, CDR2 YYNGEE. CDR3 length equals 18 residues. Trimming removed 3 bases from V and 4 bases from J; junction bases left unmatched: 14. This clone was counted a single time. The antigen remains unidentified. Sequencing used blood. The chain couples TRBV9 to TRBJ2-1; TRBD2 agrees at 9 bases. This receptor was identified in a male donor with vitiligo. The CDR3: CASSGGGREGHRYNEQFF. Here the CDR3 DNA reads TGTGCCAGCAGCGGTGGCGGGCGGGAGGGCCACCGGTACAATGAGCAGTTCTTC.